The present TCR beta chain was sequenced within a study of blood T cell repertoires in COVID-19. On the study more broadly: The samples span acute and convalescent COVID-19 from the United States, Italy and Spain. T cells, B-cell-depleted T cells, or PBMCs supplied cDNA or gDNA.

Germline V gene data show CDR1 as SGHRS and CDR2 as YFSETQ. Trimming took 3 bases from V and 2 from J, leaving 17 bases between them. The CDR3 is made up of 16 amino acids. Using immunoSEQ multiplex PCR, the repertoire was profiled, and TCRdb retains in-frame clones only, with some absent. The repertoire has some 200,000 clones, 80% of them found once; the top ten carry 6% to 7.5%. This clone occurred once. This chain connects TRBV5-1 to TRBJ1-2; tentative D call: TRBD1 (6 bases). This clonotype originated in a woman aged 40 to 50 with acute COVID-19. The sample comprised PBMCs or T cells enriched from blood (not recorded which). This CDR3 is CASSYGQSPLNYGYTF. The DNA of the CDR3 is TGCGCCAGCAGCTACGGACAGTCTCCACTAAACTATGGCTACACCTTC.